Each of the 19 T cell receptor beta chains below was sequenced from the same sample in a study of a mutant IDH1 vaccine in newly diagnosed glioma. The table came from immunoSEQ multiplex PCR; TCRdb's copy has only in-frame clones and leaves some out. The sample lists fewer than 45,000 clones; 65% to 85% were seen once. Antigen specificity for these receptors is unknown. This sample's time point: week 11, during vaccination. The vaccine gave 300 ug of a 20-mer mutant IDH1 peptide subcutaneously per dose. The starting material was PBMCs, obtained from a glioma patient whose treatment included an IDH1 peptide vaccine. All receptors derive from a man aged 40-50 years with glioma.

The chain links TRBV7-6 to TRBJ2-1, with TRBD1 identical over 8 bases. CDR1 is SGHVS, CDR2 FNYEAQ, per germline. V gave up 6 bases and J gave up 4 bases; unmatched junction bases: 5. The CDR3 covers 14 residues. As DNA, the CDR3 is TGTGCCAGCAGTAGGGACAGGTCGTACAATGAGCAGTTCTTC. It codes for CASSRDRSYNEQFF.

The gene calls are TRBV4-1 and TRBJ2-2; TRBD1 matches 10 bases. The CDR3 spans 16 residues. Germline V gene sequence: CDR1 MGHRA, CDR2 YSYEKL. With 3 bases clipped from V and 6 bases from J, the junction kept 7 bases outside the gene matches. The CDR3: CASSHWTGTGAGELFF. CDR3 DNA: TGCGCCAGCAGCCATTGGACCGGGACAGGGGCCGGGGAGCTGTTTTTT.

The chain recombines TRBV4-2 with TRBJ2-1; a possible D gene is TRBD2 (6 bases). Germline V gives CDR1 LGHNA, CDR2 YNFKEQ. The CDR3 totals 15 residues. V gave up 1 base and J gave up 7 bases, with 14 bases separating them. CDR3: CASSQGQTGVNEQFF. The CDR3 DNA is TGTGCCAGCAGCCAAGGACAGACGGGAGTAAATGAGCAGTTCTTC.

The chain combines TRBV6-5 with TRBJ1-1; maybe TRBD1 (5 bases). V gave up 5 bases and J gave up 8 bases, with 12 bases separating them. There are 12 residues in the CDR3. Germline values: CDR1 MNHEY, CDR2 SVGAGI. The CDR3, as DNA: TGTGCCAGCAGTCAGGGCGGGAGGGAAGCTTTCTTT. Its protein product is CASSQGGREAFF.

The chain employs TRBV6-5 and TRBJ2-7, with 7 bases aligning to TRBD2. The CDR3 extends over 14 amino acids. Germline trimming cut 7 bases from V and 0 bases from J; bases unmatched to any gene: 6. The germline V gene encodes CDR1 MNHEY and CDR2 SVGAGI. DNA for the CDR3: TGTGCCAGCAACCCGGGACTAAGCTCCTACGAGCAGTACTTC. Translation gives CASNPGLSSYEQYF.

This chain links TRBV6-5 with TRBJ2-3; the match to TRBD1 covers 7 bases. Germline V gene lookup returns CDR1 MNHEY and CDR2 SVGAGI. The V segment lost 6 bases and the J segment 0 bases; nucleotides outside the gene matches: 6. The CDR3 runs 15 residues. The CDR3 coding sequence is TGTGCCAGCAGACGAGACAGGGCTAGCACAGATACGCAGTATTTT. Its translation is CASRRDRASTDTQYF.

The rearrangement uses TRBV19 and TRBJ1-1, with 12 bases lining up with TRBD1. Germline CDR1 and CDR2: LNHDA and SQIVND (reference sequence). Losses at the gene ends were 9 bases for V and 5 bases for J; bases not matched to a gene: 4. This CDR3 region has 13 residues. CDR3 amino acids: CASRDRGLTEAFF. For the CDR3, the DNA is TGTGCCAGCCGGGACAGGGGGCTGACTGAAGCTTTCTTT. The full variable domain, with the rest looked up from reference TRBV19 and TRBJ1-1, is DGGITQSPKYLFRKEGQNVTLSCEQNLNHDAMYWYRQDPGQGLRLIYYSQIVNDFQKGDIAEGYSVSREKKESFPLTVTSAQKNPTAFYLCASRDRGLTEAFFGQGTRLTVV.

The table lists this clone with a count of one. The gene calls are TRBV7-2 and TRBJ1-1, with unresolved D. Germline CDR1 is SGHTA and CDR2 is FQGNSA. CDR3 length equals 13 residues. Trimming shortened V by 1 base and J by 9 bases, and 12 bases separated the two germline ends. CDR3 nucleotide sequence: TGTGCCAGCAGCTTAGGAGGGCGCAATCAAGCTTTCTTT. Its translation is CASSLGGRNQAFF.

CDR3 region: CASSQRFRGANTGELFF. The CDR3 DNA is TGTGCCAGCAGCCAGCGATTCCGCGGAGCGAACACCGGGGAGCTGTTTTTT. V and J are TRBV14 and TRBJ2-2; D uncertain. This CDR3 spans 17 amino acids. Per the germline V gene, CDR1 is SGHDN and CDR2 is FVKESK. V lost 3 bases, J lost 0 bases, and 14 bases lay in between.

This clone was seen a few times. This sequence joins TRBV2 and TRBJ1-1, with D possibly being TRBD1 (6 bases). The CDR3 extends over 14 amino acids. V dropped 5 bases and J dropped 1 base, with 11 bases sitting between them. Germline assignment: CDR1 SNHLY and CDR2 FYNNEI. The CDR3 protein is CASSQPTGNTEAFF. In nucleotides, the CDR3 is TGTGCCAGCAGTCAACCGACAGGGAACACTGAAGCTTTCTTT.

To note about this clone: The junction departs from the called germline gene at one end, perhaps through a read error. The chain employs TRBV11-3 and TRBJ1-1, with D possibly being TRBD1 (5 bases). The CDR3 loop spans 13 amino acids. In germline, CDR1 is SGHNT, CDR2 YENEEA. CDR3 residues: CASSLDSNTEAFF. The CDR3 DNA is TGTGCCAGCAGCCTAGACAGTAACACTGAAGCTTTCTTT.

The chain joins TRBV10-3 to TRBJ2-4; a weak D match, TRBD1 (6 bases). V lost 4 bases to trimming and J lost 1 base, with 8 bases between them. The CDR3 totals 14 residues. In germline, CDR1 is ENHRY, CDR2 SYGVKD. In DNA, the CDR3 is TGTGCCATCAGTGGTACAGGGGCCAAAAACATTCAGTACTTC. It codes for CAISGTGAKNIQYF.

The chain carries TRBV7-2 and TRBJ2-7; no clear D. V was clipped by 2 bases and J by 2 bases, with 4 bases between them. The CDR3 spans 12 residues. Germline CDR1 reads SGHTA; CDR2 reads FQGNSA. In DNA, the CDR3 is TGTGCCAGCAGCTTATTTCCCTACGAGCAGTACTTC. Protein sequence: CASSLFPYEQYF.

The V call is TRBV10-3, the J call TRBJ2-5, with D unclear. CDR1 and CDR2 from the germline V gene are ENHRY and SYGVKD. The CDR3 extends over 12 amino acids. The germline V and J ends were trimmed by 2 bases and 5 bases, with 6 bases remaining between them. The CDR3 loop reads CAISEPLETQYF. The CDR3 nucleotides read TGTGCCATCAGTGAGCCCCTCGAGACCCAGTACTTC.

The CDR3 loop reads CASRSPGGDTGELFF. The CDR3, as DNA: TGTGCCAGCAGATCCCCCGGGGGAGACACCGGGGAGCTGTTTTTT. The rearrangement uses TRBV7-8 and TRBJ2-2; TRBD2 is a possible D gene (6 bases). The CDR3 runs 15 residues. Between the trimmed V and J ends, which lost 6 bases and 3 bases, there was a span of 14 bases. Germline CDR1 is SGHVS and CDR2 is FQNEAQ.

The sample holds one count of this clone. The rearrangement links TRBV5-1 to TRBJ2-1; 8 bases are shared with TRBD2. Germline V lookup: CDR1 SGHRS, CDR2 YFSETQ. CDR3 length: 15 residues. Germline trimming cut 4 bases from V and 3 bases from J; bases unmatched to any gene: 6. CDR3 sequence: CASSPDGRGYNEQFF. In nucleotides, the CDR3 is TGCGCCAGCAGCCCCGACGGGAGGGGCTACAATGAGCAGTTCTTC.

The chain uses TRBV6-6 and TRBJ2-7; D is perhaps TRBD1 or TRBD2 (5 bases each). Germline-derived CDR1 and CDR2 are MNHNY and SVGAGI (reference sequence). This CDR3 region has 14 residues. V was shortened by 6 bases and J by 5 bases, with 17 bases between the two germline ends. CDR3 nucleotides: TGTGCCAGCAGGACTGGGACCGCTTCGCACGAGCAGTACTTC. It yields the protein CASRTGTASHEQYF.

The chain couples TRBV11-2 to TRBJ1-1, with a weak D call TRBD1 (6 bases). Per the germline V gene, CDR1 is SGHAT and CDR2 is FQNNGV. V lost 3 bases and J lost 5, with 16 bases in between. The CDR3 has 15 amino acids. The CDR3 nucleotides read TGTGCCAGCAGCTTTCGACAGGACGGGTGGACTGAAGCTTTCTTT. Translating gives CASSFRQDGWTEAFF.

The chain recombines TRBV6-5 with TRBJ2-3; TRBD1 might be the D (8 bases). The germline gives CDR1 MNHEY, CDR2 SVGAGI. Trimming pared 3 bases from V and 6 bases from J, leaving 16 bases between. This CDR3 has 15 amino acids. CDR3 in amino acids: CASSYQGAGEDTQYF. The DNA of the CDR3 is TGTGCCAGCAGTTATCAGGGGGCGGGAGAGGATACGCAGTATTTT.